This TCR beta chain was recorded in a study of blood T cells in healthy people across ages. Through a sample-barcoded 5' primer and a J-beta primer mix, a second PCR was run for roughly 7 to 12 cycles. TCRdb reprocessed the 5' RACE reads with MiXCR, giving one entry per CDR3 protein. The table has more than 500,000 distinct CDR3 sequences, around 27% seen once. V dropped 6 bases and J dropped 7; count of bases not matched to a gene: 18. Germline CDR1 DFQATT, CDR2 SNEGSKA (reference sequence). This CDR3 spans 16 amino acids. This sample was shared with a second study, whose subject was T cells of mothers and their children. This second study says: At around 1.5 ug per 15 ul, all of the extracted RNA went into cDNA synthesis. Each child gave approximately 3 million TCR beta CDR3 reads (each mother, over 8.5 million).

The sequence was collected from a boy younger than 10 in good health. Sequencing was carried out using blood. This rearrangement joins TRBV20-1 to TRBJ1-5; TRBD1 agrees at 7 bases. The CDR3 nucleotides are TGCAGTGCCCGGGGGCATACAGGGGCGGAAGGGCAGCCCCAGCATTTT. This translates into CSARGHTGAEGQPQHF.